The T cell receptor beta chain described here comes from a study of response to subunit inactivated influenza vaccine. TCRdb passed the RT-PCR reads through MiXCR, listing each CDR3 protein once. The repertoire consists of 200,000 to 300,000 distinct CDR3 sequences, with more than 9% occurring once and the leading ten covering about 8%. Study-wide points: A suggestion made by the authors is that each seasonal influenza vaccination recruits few new T cells.

This clonotype was seen a few times. Its cognate antigen is unknown. The CDR3 runs to 15 residues. V lost 0 bases, J lost 6 bases, and 14 bases lay in between. The V gene's germline CDR1 is LGHNA and CDR2 YSLEER. This clonotype was sampled from a man aged 50 to 60 who received an inactivated influenza vaccine. The genes are TRBV4-3 and TRBJ1-2; D is ambiguous. The sample consisted of non-naive T cells sorted from PBMCs, taken roughly 2 weeks before vaccination. The CDR3 DNA is TGCGCCAGCAGCCAAGATTTGGCGGGCAGCAATGGCTACACCTTC. Translation gives CASSQDLAGSNGYTF.